This T cell receptor beta chain was recovered during a study of T cells in Graves' hyperthyroidism and ophthalmopathy. This clonotype was seen repeatedly, ten times or more. Antigen unknown. Germline V gene data show CDR1 as KGHSH and CDR2 as LQKENI. V dropped 1 base and J dropped 6; count of bases not matched to a gene: 3. This CDR3 is 15 amino acids long. Researchers took RNA transcripts and amplified the TCR beta CDR3 regions from them. The HTBI primer set served for first-round RT-PCR of the TCR CDR3. One entry per CDR3 protein, called by TCRdb with MiXCR from the multiplex PCR reads. The sample contains 300,000 to 400,000 distinct CDR3 sequences, about 14% of which appear only once. Findings of the study overall: Ophthalmopathy, as predicted by the model, came a median approximately 6.5 months after the prediction.

The receptor comes from a woman aged 55 to 70 with Graves' hyperthyroidism. Sequenced input: blood. This chain connects TRBV18 to TRBJ1-6, with 7 bases that match TRBD1. CDR3: CASSPLGTVNSPLHF. The CDR3 DNA reads as TGTGCCAGCTCACCACTTGGGACAGTTAATTCACCCCTCCACTTT.